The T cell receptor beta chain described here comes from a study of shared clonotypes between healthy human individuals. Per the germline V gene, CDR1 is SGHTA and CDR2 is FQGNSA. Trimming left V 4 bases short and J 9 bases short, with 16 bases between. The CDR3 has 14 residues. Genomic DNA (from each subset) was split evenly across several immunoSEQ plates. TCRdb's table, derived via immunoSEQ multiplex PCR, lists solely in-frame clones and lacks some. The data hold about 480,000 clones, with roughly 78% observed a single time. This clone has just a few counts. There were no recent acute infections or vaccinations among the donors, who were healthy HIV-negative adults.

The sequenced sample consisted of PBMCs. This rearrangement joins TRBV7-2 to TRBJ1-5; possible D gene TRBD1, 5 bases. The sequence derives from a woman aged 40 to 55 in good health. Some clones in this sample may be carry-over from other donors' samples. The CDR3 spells CASSWGRGVLPQHF. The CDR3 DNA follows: TGTGCCAGCAGCTGGGGGAGAGGGGTACTGCCCCAGCATTTT.